The 11 T cell receptor beta chains listed next were all sequenced from one sample in a study of blood T cell repertoires in COVID-19. Assay used: immunoSEQ multiplex PCR; TCRdb lists only in-frame clones, some missing. The sample shows over 250,000 clones, roughly 90% of them seen only once. Source material: PBMCs or T cells enriched from blood (not recorded which). These receptors originate from a woman aged 50 to 60 who had recovered from COVID-19.

The chain combines TRBV7-2 with TRBJ1-2, with unresolved D. Germline V gene data show CDR1 as SGHTA and CDR2 as FQGNSA. The germline V and J ends were trimmed by 3 bases and 4 bases, with 12 bases remaining between them. This CDR3 spans 14 amino acids. The DNA for the CDR3 is TGTGCCAGCAGCTTTCCTGGCAGTTCCTATGGCTACACCTTC. This translates into CASSFPGSSYGYTF.

The genes are TRBV11-2 and TRBJ1-6; the match to TRBD1 covers 7 bases. V shed 6 bases and J 4 bases; nucleotides not matched to a gene: 9. The CDR3 is 16 amino acids. Germline V CDR1 and CDR2: SGHAT, FQNNGV. CDR3 nucleotide sequence: TGTGCCAGCAGTCCCATAAGACAGGGATATAATTCACCCCTCCACTTT. It yields the protein CASSPIRQGYNSPLHF.

The chain carries TRBV7-2 and TRBJ2-7; tentatively, D is TRBD2 (5 bases). The CDR3 contains 17 residues. V was trimmed by 0 bases and J by 3 bases, leaving 18 bases between them. Per germline, CDR1 SGHTA and CDR2 FQGNSA. The CDR3, as DNA: TGTGCCAGCAGCTTAGCGCGTACAACCGCCGGACTCTACGAGCAGTACTTC. Translating it yields CASSLARTTAGLYEQYF.

The rearrangement links TRBV7-6 to TRBJ1-5; possibly TRBD1 for D (6 bases). The CDR3 loop spans 15 amino acids. The germline V gene has CDR1 SGHVS and CDR2 FNYEAQ. Trimming pared 2 bases from V and 3 bases from J, leaving 11 bases between. The CDR3 loop reads CASSLYTGINQPQHF. DNA for the CDR3: TGTGCCAGCAGCTTATATACAGGGATCAATCAGCCCCAGCATTTT.

The J gene is TRBJ2-7, the V gene TRBV7-9, with TRBD1 matching 9 bases. Per the germline V gene, CDR1 is SEHNR and CDR2 is FQNEAQ (reference sequence). V was pared by 5 bases and J by 7 bases, with 15 bases of the junction left unmatched. The CDR3 loop spans 16 amino acids. The CDR3 coding sequence is TGTGCCAGCAGCCGAGGGCTCGGACAGGGGATAATGGAGCAGTACTTC. Translating gives CASSRGLGQGIMEQYF.

The chain carries TRBV28 and TRBJ2-3, with 10 bases that match TRBD2. The CDR3 is made up of 15 amino acids. Trimming took 7 bases from V and 4 from J; bases not matched to a gene: 8. Germline lookup yields CDR1 MDHEN and CDR2 SYDVKM. The CDR3 sequence: CASKPSGRRADTQYF. The CDR3 nucleotides are TGTGCCAGCAAACCTAGCGGGAGAAGGGCAGATACGCAGTATTTT.

This clone turned up a few times. The chain is built from TRBV20-1 and TRBJ1-5, with D possibly being TRBD1 (5 bases). Germline V CDR1 and CDR2: DFQATT, SNEGSKA (reference sequence). V was pared by 3 bases and J by 3 bases, with 24 bases between. The CDR3 sequence is 18 residues long. The CDR3 DNA is TGCAGTGCTAGTTCCGGGACTCACTCCAATCCTTACAATCAGCCCCAGCATTTT. Residues: CSASSGTHSNPYNQPQHF.

The genes are TRBV5-1 and TRBJ1-2; TRBD1 might be the D (6 bases). The CDR3 is made up of 13 amino acids. V lost 4 bases, J lost 7 bases, and 14 bases lay in between. Germline CDR1 reads SGHRS; CDR2 reads YFSETQ. The CDR3 coding sequence is TGCGCCAGCAGCCGCGGGGGCGCGGGTGGCTACACCTTC. Translated, it gives CASSRGGAGGYTF.

This clone has a single count. V gene TRBV7-2 combines with J gene TRBJ2-7; 8 positions agree with TRBD1. This CDR3 region has 16 residues. Germline CDR1 and CDR2: SGHTA and FQGNSA. Losses at the gene ends were 5 bases for V and 5 bases for J; bases not matched to a gene: 14. CDR3 region: CASSLSPGTGRHEQYF. DNA of the CDR3: TGTGCCAGCAGCCTCTCTCCCGGGACAGGTAGACACGAGCAGTACTTC.

V and J are TRBV20-1 and TRBJ1-2; D is perhaps TRBD1 (6 bases). V lost 3 bases to trimming and J lost 0 bases, with 14 bases between them. The CDR3 spans 15 residues. Germline CDR1 reads DFQATT; CDR2 reads SNEGSKA (reference sequence). The CDR3 DNA is TGCAGTGCTAGTACTTTTGGACAGTCTAACTATGGCTACACCTTC. Residues: CSASTFGQSNYGYTF.

This rearrangement joins TRBV4-2 to TRBJ1-1; maybe TRBD1 (5 bases). Per germline, CDR1 LGHNA and CDR2 YNFKEQ. V lost 2 bases, J lost 2 bases, and 15 bases lay in between. The CDR3 length is 16 residues. CDR3 protein: CASSQRQNPLNTEAFF. CDR3 coding DNA: TGTGCCAGCAGCCAAAGACAGAACCCACTAAACACTGAAGCTTTCTTT.